A selection of T cell receptor beta chains follows, all from one sample in a study of immune evolution from preneoplasia to lung adenocarcinoma. TCRdb keeps only in-frame clones here, not all; method: immunoSEQ multiplex PCR. The table records approximately 4,900 clones, approximately 72% of them present only once. Sequenced sample: FFPE normal lung tissue adjacent to the tumor. The receptors shown here come from a person aged 50-69 years with lung adenocarcinoma. Each CDR3 is given with its conserved first and last residue. The order of the fields is V gene, J gene, CDR3 protein.

TRBV7-3	TRBJ2-1	CASSRSEGPYNEQFF
TRBV2	TRBJ2-1	CASSGDRDVYNEQFF
TRBV7-6	TRBJ2-1	CASSSRRAGGPSSYNEQFF
TRBV29-1	TRBJ2-7	CSVEGYVGGEQYF
TRBV4-1	TRBJ2-7	CASSQDAPWGQGLREQYF
TRBV29-1	TRBJ1-1	CSVELGKAFF
TRBV6-5	TRBJ2-5	CAAAVTSGRETQYF
TRBV29-1	TRBJ2-7	CSVESHVTLRDRGNLYEQYF
TRBV6-5	TRBJ2-7	CASSYSRHNSYEQYF
TRBV28	TRBJ2-2	CASSFADRGPGTGELFF
TRBV28	TRBJ1-5	CASSSRDINQPQHF
TRBV9	TRBJ1-3	CASRPQIGGNTIYF
TRBV5-1	TRBJ1-1	CASSFDAGQPRPFF
TRBV27	TRBJ2-7	CASSLIGGGEQYF
TRBV9	TRBJ2-3	CASSLGLAFPDTQYF
TRBV5-4	TRBJ2-1	CASSLGQSYNEQFF
TRBV10-2	TRBJ1-5	CASSELGSNQPQHF
TRBV11-3	TRBJ2-7	CASSLDGREQYF
TRBV7-2	TRBJ2-7	CASSLEVGSWGAFSYEQYF
TRBV4-2	TRBJ2-5	CASSQGGEGTQYF
TRBV15	TRBJ2-1	CATSGGSRNEQFF
TRBV2	TRBJ2-1	CASSTGVFYNEQFF
TRBV4-2	TRBJ2-1	CASSQDSARYGQNEQFF
TRBV20-1	TRBJ2-7	CSASRHYEQYF
TRBV7-2	TRBJ2-3	CASSPLGSTDTQYF
TRBV18	TRBJ2-3	CASSPYVSDTQYF
TRBV6-1	TRBJ1-2	CASSGSIYGYTF
TRBV29-1	TRBJ2-7	CSVVWDSISYEQYF
TRBV6-1	TRBJ1-5	CAAQGGWAQPQHF
TRBV14	TRBJ1-2	CASSQGLQTYGYTF
TRBV11-2	TRBJ2-5	CASSLGSGGYETQYF
TRBV7-9	TRBJ2-3	CASSPPRMGSSTDTQYF
TRBV18	TRBJ1-1	CASSPPVRANTEAFF
TRBV6-6	TRBJ2-3	CASRGLGTDTQYF
TRBV4-2	TRBJ2-1	CASSQLGGTQSINEQFF
TRBV5-1	TRBJ2-6	CASSLAATGGTGANVLTF
TRBV5-1	TRBJ2-3	CASSSTPGTMDTQYF
TRBV2	TRBJ2-5	CASSPGLAGQETQYF
TRBV6-1	TRBJ2-2	CASSEGGSETGELFF
TRBV5-6	TRBJ2-7	CASSPGGGEQYF
TRBV6-5	TRBJ2-2	CASRQGAGELFF
TRBV6-1	TRBJ1-1	CASSNTGLGTEAFF
TRBV4-1	TRBJ2-1	CASSHPGLAGGPTYNEQFF
TRBV6-4	TRBJ2-5	CASSPTGTGGQETQYF
TRBV6-1	TRBJ2-1	CASSATRTEQFF
TRBV6-1	TRBJ2-4	CASRGGLTKNIQYF
TRBV6-5	TRBJ2-1	CASRSGTRDNEQFF
TRBV7-9	TRBJ2-7	CASSLYYEQYF
TRBV18	TRBJ2-2	CASSPTGNPNTGELFF
TRBV7-6	TRBJ2-5	CASSQTSGLEQETQYF
TRBV2	TRBJ2-1	CASYRGTYNEQFF
TRBV28	TRBJ1-4	CASSRGTGGNEKLFF
TRBV5-6	TRBJ1-2	CASTPSGGVFYGYTF
TRBV6-5	TRBJ2-1	CASSPTGGYYNEQFF
TRBV29-1	TRBJ2-5	CSVEDRAYQETQYF
TRBV27	TRBJ1-5	CASRSITGGNQPQHF
TRBV27	TRBJ2-7	CASTPSAGVPYEQYF
TRBV11-1	TRBJ2-6	CASSPLVGSGANVLTF
TRBV18	TRBJ1-5	CASSRDTNQPQHF